These T cell receptor beta chains were read from a single sample in a study of response to subunit inactivated influenza vaccine. TCRdb passed the RT-PCR reads through MiXCR, listing each CDR3 protein once. The sample consists of about 530,000 distinct CDR3 sequences, about 10% of them appearing once. Sequenced material: PBMCs from blood, taken on the day of vaccination. These receptors were taken from a man aged 45-60 years who received an inactivated influenza vaccine. The CDR3 runs from the conserved cysteine through the conserved F or W.

length | V | CDR3
15 | TRBV28 | CASSLFNAGEETQYF
15 | TRBV5-1 | CASSSVPGRNGEQFF
15 | TRBV15 | CATSRSGTENSPLHF
15 | TRBV29-1 | CSVPKEGETNEKLFF
14 | TRBV6-2/TRBV6-3 | CASSYDVYSYEQYF
14 | TRBV7-2 | CASSLSRGMNEQFF
15 | TRBV7-9 | CASTKVDRAGSPLHF
15 | TRBV28 | CASSPDRFFTDTQYF
14 | TRBV5-1 | CASSSGTSGNTQYF
19 | TRBV27 | CASRRGGPGTALFTYEQYF
14 | TRBV5-1 | CASSLDRPPYEQYF
15 | TRBV20-1 | CSATSGTEINYGYTF
16 | TRBV6-5 | CASSSPLTGEGETQYF
13 | TRBV20-1 | CSASQAGYNEQFF
14 | TRBV6-1 | CATQSWGGDTEAFF
17 | TRBV9 | CASSVAGRDPITDTQYF
17 | TRBV5-1 | CASSRTIAGGRLNEQFF
12 | TRBV29-1 | CSVGQSSYEQYF
15 | TRBV5-1 | CASSPGVNPTYEQYF
14 | TRBV29-1 | CSVDWGRPTGELFF
15 | TRBV11-2 | CASSSPRVRGTEAFF
16 | TRBV5-1 | CASRLTGGNSGNTIYF
14 | TRBV10-3 | CATGLAGGGDEQFF
16 | TRBV9 | CASSPGAGQADTEAFF
13 | TRBV6-6 | CASSLEDGETQYF
17 | TRBV3-1 | CASSQDRATKYQETQYF
13 | TRBV7-2 | CASGARVGSPLHF
14 | TRBV20-1 | CSARDGTTNEKLFF
16 | TRBV6-2/TRBV6-3 | CASSTTSGRAFYEQYF
12 | TRBV11-2 | CASSFEGNTIYF
16 | TRBV5-5 | CASSLGSSGQVYEQYF
14 | TRBV19 | CASSSRGRAYEQYF
20 | TRBV5-1 | CASSWPGQGPNGANWDTQYF
15 | TRBV27 | CASSPRTSGSVEQYF
15 | TRBV6-1 | CASSGGGRLQETQYF